This T cell receptor beta chain was sequenced in a study of cytomegalovirus exposure and HLA in healthy donors. Study results and limitations: There was a cluster of highly shared sequence variants that was likely a sequencing artifact. Trimming of TCR beta V- and J-genes showed a link, identified in a later analysis, to a missense DCLRE1C variant.

In the case of this clone: The antigen remains unidentified.

CDR1 SNHLY and CDR2 FYNNEI come from the germline V gene. The ends lost 3 bases at V and 3 bases at J; junction bases unmatched: 7. CDR3 length: 16 residues. The PCR had 60 Vbeta and 13 Jbeta primers. Here immunoSEQ multiplex PCR was the method, and the copy in TCRdb shows in-frame clones only, minus some. The sample contains some 170,000 clones, about 80% of which appear only once. The sequence was obtained from a man aged 18 to 35 in good health and CMV-seropositive. The rearrangement joins TRBV2 to TRBJ1-5; 8 bases line up with TRBD1. Input material: PBMCs. The CDR3 coding sequence is TGTGCCAGCAGTGACTACGTGGGACAGGCCAATCAGCCCCAGCATTTT. It yields the protein CASSDYVGQANQPQHF.